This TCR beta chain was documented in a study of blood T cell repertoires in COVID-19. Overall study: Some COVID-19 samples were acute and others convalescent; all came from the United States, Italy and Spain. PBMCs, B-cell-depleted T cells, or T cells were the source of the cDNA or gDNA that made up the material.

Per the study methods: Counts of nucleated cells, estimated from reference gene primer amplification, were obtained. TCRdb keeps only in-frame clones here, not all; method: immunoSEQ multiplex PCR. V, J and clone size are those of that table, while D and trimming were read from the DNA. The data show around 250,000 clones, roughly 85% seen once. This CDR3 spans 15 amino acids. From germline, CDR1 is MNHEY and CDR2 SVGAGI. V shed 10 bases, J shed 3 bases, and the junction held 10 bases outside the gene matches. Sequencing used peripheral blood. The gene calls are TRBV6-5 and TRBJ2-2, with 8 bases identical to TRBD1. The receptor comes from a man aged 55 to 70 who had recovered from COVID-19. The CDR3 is CATIWGDRYTGELFF. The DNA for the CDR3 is TGTGCCACGATATGGGGGGACAGGTACACCGGGGAGCTGTTTTTT.